This T cell receptor beta chain was captured in a study of metastatic and nonmetastatic thyroid tumors. Study outcomes and limitations: Patients with malignant thyroid tumors reportedly had significantly higher TCR beta diversity than those with benign nodules, in blood and tumor.

This clone showed up many times. What it binds is unknown. TCRdb called clones again from the PCR reads with MiXCR. The sample carries 20,000 to 25,000 clones, more than 25% recorded once. Every patient underwent thyroid surgery untreated. The TCR originated in a female donor with papillary thyroid cancer or a benign thyroid nodule (not recorded which). Some clones in this sample may be carry-over from other donors' samples. Material: tumor tissue.

The CDR3 spells CASSLGATGELFF. As DNA, the CDR3 is TGTGCCAGCAGCTTAGGCGCCACCGGGGAGCTGTTTTTT. The chain uses TRBV11-2 and TRBJ2-2; no definite D call. V lost 1 base and J lost 4, with 4 bases in between. The germline V gene has CDR1 SGHAT and CDR2 FQNNGV. This CDR3 spans 13 amino acids.